The 22 T cell receptor beta chains below all came from one sample that was sequenced in a study of blood T cell repertoires in COVID-19. Method: immunoSEQ multiplex PCR; TCRdb's copy keeps in-frame clones and lacks some. The sample gives around 370,000 clones, around nine tenths of which show up once; roughly 6.6% is in the top ten. Sequenced sample: peripheral blood. The receptor set was obtained from a woman aged 70-85 years with COVID-19, enrolled during active disease.

This clone was picked up one time. The chain uses TRBV19 and TRBJ2-1; no clear D. The length of the CDR3 is 14 residues. V was shortened by 2 bases and J by 6 bases, with 11 bases between the two germline ends. Germline V gives CDR1 LNHDA, CDR2 SQIVND (reference sequence). The CDR3 reads CASSISYLGNEQFF. The CDR3 region has the DNA TGTGCCAGTAGTATATCCTACCTTGGCAATGAGCAGTTCTTC.

The CDR3 reads CAPHPGQGKAIYNEQFF. The CDR3 DNA sequence: TGTGCCCCCCATCCGGGACAGGGAAAGGCGATCTACAATGAGCAGTTCTTC. The chain joins TRBV24-1 to TRBJ2-1; 9 bases are shared with TRBD1. V lost 12 bases to trimming and J lost 3 bases; unmatched junction nucleotides: 17. This CDR3 contains 17 residues. The V gene's germline CDR1 is KGHDR and CDR2 SFDVKD.

CDR3 DNA: TGTGCCAGTAGTAAGGACAGCAACCGGGGCAATCAGCCCCAGCATTTT. Translating it yields CASSKDSNRGNQPQHF. V usage is TRBV19 and J usage is TRBJ1-5, with TRBD1 as a possible D gene (6 bases). CDR3 size: 16 residues. Germline V gene data show CDR1 as LNHDA and CDR2 as SQIVND (reference sequence). The V gene lost 4 bases and the J gene lost 2 bases, with 15 bases spanning the gap.

This chain links TRBV7-2 with TRBJ1-2; 7 nucleotides match TRBD1. Germline trimming cut 5 bases from V and 1 base from J; bases unmatched to any gene: 4. The germline CDR1 and CDR2 sequences are SGHTA and FQGNSA. The CDR3 runs 14 residues. Here the CDR3 reads CASSIRGDNYGYTF. The DNA of the CDR3 is TGTGCCAGCAGCATCAGGGGGGATAACTATGGCTACACCTTC.

The chain has TRBV5-1 and TRBJ1-6, with a weak D call TRBD1 (5 bases). This CDR3 is 13 amino acids long. Trimming cost V 7 bases and J 7 bases, with 12 bases left between them. Germline-derived CDR1 and CDR2 are SGHRS and YFSETQ. The CDR3 here is CASCQGNNSPLHF. In DNA form, the CDR3 reads TGCGCCAGCTGCCAGGGTAACAATTCACCCCTCCACTTT.

CDR3 DNA sequence: TGTGCCAGCAGCGTTCCGGGATCGAACTATGGCTACACCTTC. This encodes CASSVPGSNYGYTF. V usage is TRBV9 and J usage is TRBJ1-2, with no clear D. Germline CDR1 SGDLS, CDR2 YYNGEE. V was pared by 2 bases and J by 2 bases, with 10 bases between. The length of the CDR3 is 14 residues. Filled out from reference TRBV9 and TRBJ1-2, the complete variable domain reads DSGVTQTPKHLITATGQRVTLRCSPRSGDLSVYWYQQSLDQGLQFLIQYYNGEERAKGNILERFSAQQFPDLHSELNLSSLELGDSALYFCASSVPGSNYGYTFGSGTRLTVV.

The chain has TRBV3-1 (or the pseudogene TRBV3-2) and TRBJ2-1; a weak D match, TRBD1 (6 bases). Germline values: CDR1 LGHDT, CDR2 YNNKEL (reference sequence). Deletions cut 1 base from V and 7 bases from J, with 8 bases between. The CDR3 is 13 amino acids. The CDR3 spells CASSQGGQNEQFF. The CDR3 DNA reads as TGTGCCAGCAGCCAAGGGGGGCAAAATGAGCAGTTCTTC.

This clone was observed once. The chain couples TRBV11-2 to TRBJ2-1, with 8 bases identical to TRBD1. Trimming cost V 4 bases and J 2 bases; bases outside gene matches: 7. This CDR3 spans 16 amino acids. CDR1 and CDR2 (germline): SGHAT, FQNNGV. The CDR3 DNA reads TGTGCCAGCAGCTACGACAGGGGCCCTCCCTACAATGAGCAGTTCTTC. Translation gives CASSYDRGPPYNEQFF.

The chain links TRBV6-6 to TRBJ2-5, with TRBD2 matching 14 bases. Germline-derived CDR1 and CDR2 are MNHNY and SVGAGI (reference sequence). Trimming removed 5 bases from V and 4 bases from J; junction bases left unmatched: 0. CDR3 length equals 14 residues. CDR3 sequence (DNA): TGTGCCAGCAGTGGGACTAGCGGGGGAGAGACCCAGTACTTC. This sequence encodes CASSGTSGGETQYF.

This clone was counted once. The chain employs TRBV12-3 or TRBV12-4 and TRBJ1-3; D uncertain. This CDR3 is 13 amino acids long. Trimming stripped 8 bases from V and 2 bases from J, with 10 bases between. Here the CDR3 reads CASGLRAGNTIYF. The CDR3 coding sequence is TGTGCCAGCGGCCTGAGGGCTGGAAACACCATATATTTT.

The table lists this clone with a few counts. This chain connects TRBV18 to TRBJ1-3, with 8 bases fitting TRBD1. Germline values: CDR1 KGHSH, CDR2 LQKENI. Unmatched junction bases numbered 4, after V lost 6 bases and J lost 0 bases. The CDR3 runs 15 residues. The CDR3 loop is CASSYGQGSGNTIYF. The CDR3 nucleotides are TGTGCCAGCTCGTACGGACAGGGCTCTGGAAACACCATATATTTT. The variable domain in full, with the rest retrieved from reference TRBV18 and TRBJ1-3, is NAGVMQNPRHLVRRRGQEARLRCSPMKGHSHVYWYRQLPEEGLKFMVYLQKENIIDESGMPKERFSAEFPKEGPSILRIQQVVRGDSAAYFCASSYGQGSGNTIYFGEGSWLTVV.

This chain uses TRBV28 with TRBJ1-5; D may be TRBD1 (6 bases). The germline gives CDR1 MDHEN, CDR2 SYDVKM. V shed 8 bases and J shed 5 bases, with 13 bases lying between them. The CDR3 is 13 amino acids. CDR3 amino acids: CASGATGHQPQHF. In nucleotides, the CDR3 is TGTGCCAGCGGCGCTACAGGGCATCAGCCCCAGCATTTT.

The J gene is TRBJ2-1, the V gene TRBV6-2 or TRBV6-3, with D perhaps matching TRBD1 (6 bases). V lost 5 bases and J 5 bases, leaving 10 bases between the germline ends. CDR3 size: 13 residues. CDR1 is MNHEY and CDR2 is SVGEGT in the germline V gene. In nucleotides, the CDR3 is TGTGCCAGCAGTACGGACAGAAACAATGAGCAGTTCTTC. This codes for CASSTDRNNEQFF.

The chain is built from TRBV7-9 and TRBJ2-5; TRBD2 matches at 9 bases. V lost 5 bases to trimming and J lost 2 bases; unmatched junction nucleotides: 9. Germline CDR1 and CDR2: SEHNR and FQNEAQ (reference sequence). The CDR3 totals 16 residues. The CDR3 here is CASSPPGGGEQETQYF. The CDR3 region has the DNA TGTGCCAGCAGCCCACCGGGCGGGGGGGAGCAAGAGACCCAGTACTTC. Supplemented by reference TRBV7-9 and TRBJ2-5, the full variable domain reads DTGVSQNPRHKITKRGQNVTFRCDPISEHNRLYWYRQTLGQGPEFLTYFQNEAQLEKSRLLSDRFSAERPKGSFSTLEIQRTEQGDSAMYLCASSPPGGGEQETQYFGPGTRLLVL.

Comments on this clone: The junction shows a germline mismatch at one end, possibly a read error. The chain couples TRBV6-6 to TRBJ2-7; weak D call: TRBD2 (6 bases). Germline values: CDR1 MNHNY, CDR2 SVGAGI (reference sequence). CDR3 size: 15 residues. The CDR3 protein is CTSSELASSSYEQYF. DNA of the CDR3: TGTACCAGCAGTGAGCTAGCGTCTTCCTCCTACGAGCAGTACTTC.

This clone showed up just once. The chain is built from TRBV6-2 or TRBV6-3 and TRBJ1-4; no clear D. V was pared by 4 bases and J by 5 bases, with 11 bases between. The CDR3 has 14 residues. Germline CDR1 MNHEY, CDR2 SVGEGT. The CDR3 DNA sequence: TGTGCCAGCAGTTCTTGGCTTTTAAATGAAAAACTGTTTTTT. Translated, it gives CASSSWLLNEKLFF.

The chain links TRBV30 to TRBJ1-2; 7 nucleotides align to TRBD1. The CDR3 contains 13 residues. Trimming took 2 bases from V and 6 from J; bases not matched to a gene: 6. CDR1 and CDR2 from the germline V gene are GTSNPN and SVGIG (reference sequence). The chain's CDR3 is CAWSLSTGNGYTF. CDR3 bases: TGTGCCTGGAGTTTATCGACAGGGAATGGCTACACCTTC.

V is TRBV4-1 and J is TRBJ1-3; D is undetermined. V was pared by 1 base and J by 1 base, with 8 bases between. The CDR3 is 15 amino acids. The germline V gene has CDR1 MGHRA and CDR2 YSYEKL. CDR3 bases: TGCGCCAGCAGCCAAGGGGAGGTTTCTGGAAACACCATATATTTT. Translating gives CASSQGEVSGNTIYF.

The V call is TRBV6-4, the J call TRBJ2-7; a weak D match, TRBD1 (6 bases). This CDR3 is built from 13 residues. The V end was cut by 3 bases, the J end by 6 bases, with 12 bases between. Germline lookup yields CDR1 MRHNA and CDR2 SNTAGT. The CDR3 is CASSEGQSSEQYF. Here the CDR3 DNA reads TGTGCCAGCAGTGAAGGACAGTCATCCGAGCAGTACTTC.

The chain joins TRBV5-6 to TRBJ2-1, with a possible D match to TRBD2 (6 bases). Per germline, CDR1 SGHDT and CDR2 YYEEEE. V gave up 8 bases and J gave up 1 base, with 16 bases separating them. CDR3 length: 15 amino acids. In nucleotides, the CDR3 is TGTGCCAGTGGGGTAGCGGAGGCGTCCTACAATGAGCAGTTCTTC. Translating gives CASGVAEASYNEQFF.

This sequence joins TRBV29-1 and TRBJ1-2; D is perhaps TRBD1 (5 bases). CDR1 SQVTM and CDR2 ANQGSEA come from the germline V gene. The CDR3 covers 13 residues. The ends were cut back, 3 bases at V and 8 bases at J, with 16 bases in the middle. The CDR3 spells CSVDRGRRTGYTF. The DNA of the CDR3 is TGCAGCGTTGACCGCGGACGACGGACAGGCTACACCTTC.

The rearrangement uses TRBV24-1 and TRBJ1-4, with unresolved D. The CDR3 has 15 amino acids. Germline V lookup: CDR1 KGHDR, CDR2 SFDVKD. V dropped 3 bases and J dropped 7 bases, with 14 bases sitting between them. For the CDR3, the DNA is TGTGCCACCAGTGATGGCGGCATGTTGGTTGAAAAACTGTTTTTT. Its translation: CATSDGGMLVEKLFF.